The 32 T cell receptor beta chains below come from one sample, sequenced in a study of blood T cell repertoires in COVID-19. TCRdb's table, derived via immunoSEQ multiplex PCR, lists solely in-frame clones and lacks some. The sample consists of some 67,000 clones, 88% of them appearing once. The sequenced sample was peripheral blood. Receptors originate from a woman aged 60-75 years with acute or convalescent COVID-19.

Turning to this clone: The sample contains more than one DNA sequence encoding this CDR3. J is TRBJ1-4 and V is TRBV29-1; 7 bases fit TRBD1. J gave up 0 bases and V 6 bases, and 4 bases lay outside the gene matches. Germline V CDR1 and CDR2: SQVTM, ANQGSEA. This CDR3 has 14 residues. The CDR3 region is CSVRQGTTNEKLFF. The DNA of the CDR3 is TGCAGCGTCCGACAGGGCACAACTAATGAAAAACTGTTTTTT.

This chain links TRBV7-6 with TRBJ1-1; D gene unclear. V lost 1 base and J 5 bases, leaving 8 bases between the germline ends. This CDR3 region has 13 residues. Germline CDR1 SGHVS, CDR2 FNYEAQ. The chain's CDR3 is CASSLEDQTEAFF. The CDR3 DNA follows: TGTGCCAGCAGCTTAGAAGATCAGACTGAAGCTTTCTTT. Based on the CDR3 plus reference TRBV7-6 and TRBJ1-1, the full variable domain is GAGVSQSPRYKVTKRGQDVALRCDPISGHVSLYWYRQALGQGPEFLTYFNYEAQQDKSGLPNDRFSAERPEGSISTLTIQRTEQRDSAMYRCASSLEDQTEAFFGQGTRLTVV.

The chain couples TRBV6-4 to TRBJ2-2, with D perhaps matching TRBD1 (6 bases). In germline, CDR1 is MRHNA, CDR2 SNTAGT. V dropped 5 bases and J dropped 5 bases, with 12 bases sitting between them. The CDR3 sequence is 14 residues long. CDR3 sequence: CASSRQAVTGELFF. The DNA of the CDR3 is TGTGCCAGCAGTCGACAGGCGGTGACCGGGGAGCTGTTTTTT.

The chain employs TRBV14 and TRBJ2-1; TRBD2 aligns across 13 bases. The CDR3 spans 18 residues. J was trimmed by 7 bases and V by 0 bases; bases with no gene match: 9. The germline gives CDR1 SGHDN, CDR2 FVKESK. The CDR3 loop is CASSQEGQLAGGGNEQFF. The CDR3 nucleotides are TGTGCCAGCAGCCAAGAGGGCCAACTAGCGGGAGGGGGGAATGAGCAGTTCTTC.

The rearrangement links TRBV6-1 to TRBJ1-1; D remains ambiguous. Germline CDR1 and CDR2: MNHNS and SASEGT. V shed 2 bases and J shed 1 base, with 11 bases lying between them. CDR3 length equals 15 residues. CDR3 bases: TGTGCCAGCAGTGAAACAGTTCTACGGAACACTGAAGCTTTCTTT. Translated, it gives CASSETVLRNTEAFF.

This sequence joins TRBV18 and TRBJ1-4; the match to TRBD1 covers 10 bases. Per germline, CDR1 KGHSH and CDR2 LQKENI. J was trimmed by 8 bases and V by 5 bases; bases with no gene match: 8. The CDR3 extends over 15 amino acids. This CDR3 is CASSSGQGRQEKLFF. CDR3 nucleotide sequence: TGTGCCAGCTCATCGGGACAGGGGCGCCAGGAAAAACTGTTTTTT.

This chain joins TRBV19 and TRBJ1-1; a possible D gene is TRBD1 (5 bases). The CDR3 has 8 residues. From germline, CDR1 is LNHDA and CDR2 SQIVND (reference sequence). CDR3 loop: CATGEAFF. CDR3 DNA: TGTGCTACGGGGGAGGCTTTCTTT.

This rearrangement joins TRBV27 to TRBJ2-3, with D possibly matching TRBD2 (5 bases). The CDR3 is 15 amino acids. Germline CDR1 is MNHEY and CDR2 is SMNVEV (reference sequence). V was clipped by 4 bases and J by 3 bases, with 14 bases between them. The CDR3 DNA follows: TGTGCCAGCAGTTCGATACTAGGTTTGACAGATACGCAGTATTTT. Protein product: CASSSILGLTDTQYF.

The J gene is TRBJ2-2, the V gene TRBV6-5, with 10 positions matching TRBD2. CDR3 length: 14 amino acids. The germline V gene encodes CDR1 MNHEY and CDR2 SVGAGI. V was clipped by 5 bases and J by 7 bases; unmatched bases: 4. The CDR3 region has the DNA TGTGCCAGCAGTCTCCTAGCGGGGGTCGGGGAGCTGTTTTTT. Translated: CASSLLAGVGELFF.

The chain combines TRBV25-1 with TRBJ2-1; 11 bases map to TRBD2. CDR1 and CDR2 (germline): MGHDK, SYGVNS. V shed 4 bases and J 4 bases; nucleotides not matched to a gene: 3. This CDR3 has 15 residues. In DNA form, the CDR3 reads TGTGCCAGCAGTGGAATAGCGGGAGGGTACAATGAGCAGTTCTTC. Protein sequence: CASSGIAGGYNEQFF. The whole variable domain, filled in from reference TRBV25-1 and TRBJ2-1, reads EADIYQTPRYLVIGTGKKITLECSQTMGHDKMYWYQQDPGMELHLIHYSYGVNSTEKGDLSSESTVSRIRTEHFPLTLESARPSHTSQYLCASSGIAGGYNEQFFGPGTRLTVL.

The chain joins TRBV18 to TRBJ1-3; no definite D call. Trimming stripped 1 base from V and 8 bases from J, with 15 bases between. Germline V gene lookup returns CDR1 KGHSH and CDR2 LQKENI. The CDR3 covers 15 residues. The CDR3 nucleotides are TGTGCCAGCTCACCACTACCGGGGAAAGGAGACACCATATATTTT. It codes for CASSPLPGKGDTIYF. Full variable domain (remainder filled in from reference TRBV18 and TRBJ1-3): NAGVMQNPRHLVRRRGQEARLRCSPMKGHSHVYWYRQLPEEGLKFMVYLQKENIIDESGMPKERFSAEFPKEGPSILRIQQVVRGDSAAYFCASSPLPGKGDTIYFGEGSWLTVV.

The J gene is TRBJ1-5, the V gene TRBV30; unclear D gene. Germline loops: CDR1 GTSNPN, CDR2 SVGIG (reference sequence). Trimming took 4 bases from V and 0 from J, leaving 7 bases between them. This CDR3 region has 13 residues. The CDR3 is CAWTENSNQPQHF. The CDR3, as DNA: TGTGCCTGGACAGAAAATAGCAATCAGCCCCAGCATTTT.

The chain recombines TRBV5-4 with TRBJ2-2; weak D call: TRBD2 (6 bases). The CDR3 spans 13 residues. With 7 bases removed from V and 8 bases from J, the gap between germline ends came to 15 bases. CDR1 and CDR2 (germline): SGHNT, YYREEE (reference sequence). CDR3 DNA sequence: TGTGCCAGCGGCGGGACTGGCTTAGGGGAGCTGTTTTTT. It encodes CASGGTGLGELFF.

The chain has TRBV3-1 (or the pseudogene TRBV3-2) and TRBJ1-6, with D possibly being TRBD1 (6 bases). V was shortened by 2 bases and J by 7 bases, with 12 bases between the two germline ends. The CDR3 has 15 amino acids. Germline CDR1 LGHDT, CDR2 YNNKEL (reference sequence). The CDR3 is CASSQTGQANSPLHF. The DNA for the CDR3 is TGTGCCAGCAGCCAAACGGGACAAGCAAATTCACCCCTCCACTTT.

The chain uses TRBV7-2 and TRBJ1-2; D may be TRBD1 (5 bases). Germline CDR1 is SGHTA and CDR2 is FQGNSA. Trimming pared 4 bases from V and 8 bases from J, leaving 11 bases between. The CDR3 totals 12 residues. The CDR3 bases are TGTGCCAGCAGCTACCGGCGGGGCGGCTACACCTTC. Protein product: CASSYRRGGYTF.

The chain recombines TRBV6-2 or TRBV6-3 with TRBJ2-1; 7 nucleotides agree with TRBD2. V lost 5 bases, J lost 2 bases, and 3 bases stayed unmatched. CDR3 size: 14 residues. From germline, CDR1 is MNHEY and CDR2 SVGEGT. CDR3 residues: CASSKRDPYNEQFF. The CDR3 nucleotides are TGTGCCAGCAGTAAGCGGGACCCCTACAATGAGCAGTTCTTC.

This chain uses TRBV5-1 with TRBJ2-3; D gene uncertain. This CDR3 is built from 16 residues. Between the trimmed V and J ends, which lost 0 bases and 2 bases, there was a span of 13 bases. The germline gives CDR1 SGHRS, CDR2 YFSETQ. The CDR3 spells CASSLEVPLPTDTQYF. The DNA for the CDR3 is TGCGCCAGCAGCTTGGAAGTCCCACTACCCACAGATACGCAGTATTTT.

The J gene is TRBJ1-2, the V gene TRBV28, with D possibly matching TRBD1 (6 bases). CDR3 length equals 13 residues. The V end lost 3 bases, the J end lost 8 bases, and 13 bases lay between the germline ends. The germline gives CDR1 MDHEN, CDR2 SYDVKM. In DNA form, the CDR3 reads TGTGCCAGCAGTTTTGGTCAGGGGTGGGGCTACACCTTC. Translation: CASSFGQGWGYTF.

This clone was counted a single time. V and J are TRBV4-1 and TRBJ2-5, with D possibly being TRBD2 (6 bases). Trimming shortened V by 4 bases and J by 5 bases, and 17 bases separated the two germline ends. Germline V CDR1 and CDR2: MGHRA, YSYEKL. This CDR3 has 15 residues. For the CDR3, the DNA is TGCGCCAGCAGCCGTTTAACGGGAGATAGGGAGACCCAGTACTTC. Its protein product is CASSRLTGDRETQYF.

The V call is TRBV7-8, the J call TRBJ2-7; D is unresolved. Trimming took off 2 bases at V and 3 bases at J, with 8 bases between the two ends. This CDR3 contains 13 residues. Per germline, CDR1 SGHVS and CDR2 FQNEAQ. The CDR3 sequence: CASSLFRSYEQYV. CDR3 nucleotides: TGTGCCAGCAGCTTATTCAGAAGCTACGAGCAGTACGTC.

The rearrangement links TRBV2 to TRBJ1-6; 10 bases are a match to TRBD1. The CDR3 is made up of 14 amino acids. In germline, CDR1 is SNHLY, CDR2 FYNNEI. V gave up 6 bases and J gave up 10 bases; unmatched junction bases: 6. CDR3 loop: CASRGGQGGSPLHF. The CDR3 nucleotides are TGTGCCAGCAGGGGCGGACAGGGGGGATCACCCCTCCACTTT.

The J gene is TRBJ2-1, the V gene TRBV5-4; tentatively, D is TRBD1 (5 bases). The CDR3 covers 17 residues. Trimming stripped 1 base from V and 0 bases from J, with 14 bases between. Germline V gives CDR1 SGHNT, CDR2 YYREEE (reference sequence). CDR3 sequence: CASSLHWTLSSYNEQFF. The CDR3 region has the DNA TGTGCCAGCAGCTTGCACTGGACACTTAGCTCCTACAATGAGCAGTTCTTC.

This clone was seen a handful of times. The same CDR3 also results from other DNA sequences found in this sample. V gene TRBV7-2 combines with J gene TRBJ1-2, with D possibly being TRBD1 (5 bases). CDR1 is SGHTA, CDR2 FQGNSA, per germline. Trimming left V 3 bases short and J 7 bases short, with 12 bases between. This CDR3 comprises 13 residues. The CDR3 sequence: CASSFDRGGGYTF. The CDR3 coding sequence is TGTGCCAGCAGCTTCGATCGGGGGGGTGGCTACACCTTC.

This chain links TRBV18 with TRBJ2-3, with D perhaps matching TRBD2 (5 bases). V dropped 8 bases and J dropped 6 bases, with 15 bases sitting between them. CDR1 is KGHSH and CDR2 is LQKENI in the germline V gene. The CDR3 extends over 13 amino acids. The chain's CDR3 is CASRRVFGDTQYF. The CDR3 nucleotides read TGTGCCAGCCGGCGGGTATTCGGGGATACGCAGTATTTT. The whole variable domain, remainder taken from reference TRBV18 and TRBJ2-3, is NAGVMQNPRHLVRRRGQEARLRCSPMKGHSHVYWYRQLPEEGLKFMVYLQKENIIDESGMPKERFSAEFPKEGPSILRIQQVVRGDSAAYFCASRRVFGDTQYFGPGTRLTVL.

The chain recombines TRBV9 with TRBJ2-3, with TRBD1 matching 9 bases. V was clipped by 3 bases and J by 4 bases; unmatched bases: 3. Per germline, CDR1 SGDLS and CDR2 YYNGEE. This CDR3 spans 14 amino acids. CDR3 nucleotide sequence: TGTGCCAGCAGCGAGGACAGGGGTGCAGATACGCAGTATTTT. Encoded protein: CASSEDRGADTQYF.

The V gene is TRBV11-2, the J gene TRBJ2-5; 8 bases agree with TRBD2. The length of the CDR3 is 15 residues. The germline V gene encodes CDR1 SGHAT and CDR2 FQNNGV. J gave up 5 bases and V 1 base, and 6 bases lay outside the gene matches. The CDR3: CASSLAGGHGETQYF. The CDR3 DNA reads TGTGCCAGCAGCTTAGCGGGGGGGCACGGCGAGACCCAGTACTTC.

This clone occurred once. The rearrangement joins TRBV7-9 to TRBJ1-2; D remains ambiguous. Trimming left V 0 bases short and J 6 bases short, with 8 bases between. CDR3 length equals 13 residues. Germline V gene lookup returns CDR1 SEHNR and CDR2 FQNEAQ (reference sequence). CDR3 residues: CASSLAALDGYTF. The CDR3 DNA follows: TGTGCCAGCAGCTTAGCGGCCCTGGATGGCTACACCTTC.

The gene calls are TRBV5-1 and TRBJ1-3; D ambiguous. V was trimmed by 6 bases and J by 0 bases, leaving 16 bases between them. Germline V lookup: CDR1 SGHRS, CDR2 YFSETQ. CDR3 length: 16 residues. The CDR3 nucleotides read TGCGCCAGCACTCTAACGACGGGTAACTCTGGAAACACCATATATTTT. Translating it yields CASTLTTGNSGNTIYF. The variable domain in full, with the rest retrieved from reference TRBV5-1 and TRBJ1-3, is KAGVTQTPRYLIKTRGQQVTLSCSPISGHRSVSWYQQTPGQGLQFLFEYFSETQRNKGNFPGRFSGRQFSNSRSEMNVSTLELGDSALYLCASTLTTGNSGNTIYFGEGSWLTVV.

The chain employs TRBV11-2 and TRBJ1-2; D possibly corresponds to TRBD1 (6 bases). Trimming left V 1 base short and J 8 bases short, with 17 bases between. The CDR3 runs 15 residues. Germline loops: CDR1 SGHAT, CDR2 FQNNGV. The CDR3 sequence: CASSLGGQSSRGYTF. DNA for the CDR3: TGTGCCAGCAGCTTAGGCGGACAGTCCAGCCGGGGCTACACCTTC.

The chain has TRBV18 and TRBJ1-1; D remains ambiguous. The CDR3 contains 11 residues. Germline loops: CDR1 KGHSH, CDR2 LQKENI. V gave up 8 bases and J gave up 8 bases, with 12 bases separating them. The CDR3 spells CASGRREEAFF. The CDR3 DNA is TGTGCCAGCGGCCGGCGGGAAGAAGCTTTCTTT.

CDR3 protein: CASSSMPSKAGGRTGELFF. Here the CDR3 DNA reads TGTGCCAGCAGCTCAATGCCCTCGAAGGCGGGAGGTCGCACCGGGGAGCTGTTTTTT. The chain combines TRBV7-2 with TRBJ2-2, with 8 bases identical to TRBD2. The junction had 17 bases not matched to a gene; V was cut back by 4 bases and J by 4 bases. Germline V gene lookup returns CDR1 SGHTA and CDR2 FQGNSA. This CDR3 has 19 residues.

V is TRBV4-1 and J is TRBJ2-2; 8 positions agree with TRBD2. V shed 3 bases and J 4 bases; nucleotides not matched to a gene: 16. The germline CDR1 and CDR2 sequences are MGHRA and YSYEKL. CDR3 length: 19 residues. The CDR3 region has the DNA TGCGCCAGCAGCCAGGGGGCGGGGGGCGCCGGAGAGGGCACCGGGGAGCTGTTTTTT. Amino acids: CASSQGAGGAGEGTGELFF.